This T cell receptor (beta chain) was recovered during a study of early stage breast cancer tumors (dated by TCRdb to 2016 to 2017). Regarding the research as a whole: Of the roughly 15 invasive breast tumors, twelve were found to be estrogen receptor-positive, progesterone receptor-positive and HER2-negative. Of the roughly twelve ER+/PR+/HER2- tumors, eight were classified as invasive ductal carcinomas and four as invasive lobular carcinomas. On average, each sample had about 9.6-fold read coverage. Across all samples, about 3,000,000 templates representing under 1.3 million unique clonotypes were detected. Points the paper makes about the study in general: Greater similarity was observed between blood and normal breast repertoires than between blood and tumor repertoires, and tumor was distinguished from normal in about 85% of the 16 patients when each tissue was compared with blood. Because the cohort was small, a breakdown by tumor subtype could not be done. Enriched TCRB sequences shared across patients were mostly commonly generated sequences, unlikely to play an important role in the tumor microenvironment. Bulk genomic DNA sequencing of unsorted cells missed chain pairing and functional markers such as CD4, CD8 and FOXP3. Approximately 2.5-fold higher T cell density and higher clonality were observed in tumors than in adjacent normal breast tissue.

This clone was seen only once. It lacks a known antigen. Base qualities are not at hand, and no much larger clone is one base apart. Every sample was amplified as two independent genomic DNA replicates, using approximately 0.5 ug for blood and about 1.5 ug for tumor or normal breast. Following the manufacturer's instructions, the ImmunoSeq Intro kit was used to carry out TCRB sequencing on genomic DNA. The multiplex PCR ran for about 31 cycles using proprietary primers and spike-in control sequences for absolute quantification. An 87-bp fragment spanning the CDR3 and flanking V and J genes was sequenced with single-end 150-bp reads. Seven samples, with two replicates for each sample, were multiplexed per lane of an Illumina MiSeq using version 3.0 chemistry. The study's own analysis went as follows. The vendor's proprietary pipeline handled the raw data processing, merging both replicates into a single result for each sample. To define clonotypes, the study grouped productive rearrangements that shared the V-gene family, CDR3 amino acid sequence and J-gene segment. Clonality was calculated as 1 minus the normalized Shannon entropy (Pielou evenness) of TCRB abundances. T cell density was estimated by dividing total templates by the number of input cells inferred from the DNA input amount. Recon was used with default parameters to estimate total repertoire diversity and clonality. Clonotypes with over 0.1% abundance in tumor and at least 32-fold higher abundance in tumor than in normal breast were defined as tumor-enriched. TCRdb re-hosts the immuneACCESS table, in-frame sequences only. Its copies lack some clones; in the studies checked, an unresolved V gene accounts for under half of them, and the cause for the rest is not known. Clonal size and the V and J genes are those of that table, whereas D and trimming came from the DNA. This sample lists 30,000 or so clones; around 70% were detected once. Roughly 31% of the sample is in the top ten clones.

The study profiled bulk TCR beta-chain repertoires in matched peripheral blood, tumor and adjacent normal breast tissue taken from approximately 15 patients with early-stage breast cancer. Before surgery, roughly 4.5-11 mL of whole blood was collected in EDTA tubes and processed within 2 hours. Peripheral blood mononuclear cells were isolated by Ficoll-Paque centrifugation in SepMate-50 tubes. PBMCs were cryopreserved in approximately 90% FBS with about 10% DMSO in aliquots of roughly 2 to 4.5 million cells and stored in liquid nitrogen. Genomic DNA was extracted with the Qiagen AllPrep DNA/RNA Mini kit. Material for sequencing was blood. The clonotype comes from a person aged 45 to 59 with breast cancer.

Here is the DNA: TGTGCCAGCAGCGTAGGGTCAGCGGGAGGGGGGACCTCGGGTGAGCAGTACTTC. Translated, this is CASSVGSAGGGTSGEQYF. The rearrangement combines TRBV9 with TRBJ2-7, with 10 central nucleotides matching TRBD2. From cysteine to phenylalanine, the CDR3 is 18 amino acids long. Only the CDR3 DNA stays, 54 bases, in frame from base 1. Germline trimming: 0 bases from V, 7 bases from J; junction bases outside gene matches: 16. CDR1 and CDR2, looked up from the germline V gene, are SGDLS and YYNGEE.